Described below is a single T cell receptor beta chain sequence and its context. The antigen it binds to is not known. The sample holds no much larger clone one base away, and base qualities are not on file. The time point label on this specimen signifies: baseline before first vaccination. Samples from vaccinated people were obtained from the UK trials COV001 and COV002, which included a single-blind randomized controlled phase 2/3 trial of AZD1222 (ChAdOx1 nCoV-19) in healthy adults. For TCRbeta chain sequencing, PBMC samples from trial participants were taken at day 0 and at day 28 after the second dose. These data belong to a study of T cell responses to AZD1222 COVID-19 vaccine (dated by TCRdb to the early 2020s). About the study as a whole: Because spike-specific TCR depth and breadth did not differ between the two schedules, AZD1222 recipients who got a second dose at roughly 4 weeks were pooled with those who got a second dose at roughly 12 weeks. Enrollment into the trials was organized by age into subgroups of 18-55, 56-69 and 70-plus years, and those subgroups contained roughly 160, 29 and 62 TCR-sequenced participants, respectively. A total of approximately 230 trial participants underwent TCR sequencing, of whom some 210 received two doses of AZD1222 and about 25 received two doses of the MenACWY control vaccine. Study-wide conclusions, independent of this receptor: In the small 56-69-year group, the increase in depth fell short of significance, most likely because of low power. Participants were mostly white British, with more females than males. The authors suggested clonal diversity may have been underestimated. The vaccine-associated CD4 TCRs covered the entire spike protein, and the dominant responses fell in regions 160-218 and 743-854. After two AZD1222 doses, spike-specific TCR breadth and depth were significantly higher than at day 0 and than in MenACWY recipients. Conclusions about previously exposed vaccinees are limited because only six or seven AZD1222 recipients were SARS-CoV-2 seropositive at baseline. Reportedly, almost half of the unique spike-specific TCRs recognized epitopes lying outside the regions that are mutated in the B.1.351 and B.1.1.7 variants. Because no day 14 peak-response samples were available, repertoires were characterized only after the peak T cell response.

The CDR3 regions of human TCRbeta chains were analyzed by immunosequencing. Under the source paper's analysis protocol: Repertoire TCRs were matched against a reference library of SARS-CoV-2-specific TCRs generated with the MIRA antigen-specificity platform. Breadth meant the fraction of unique TCRs that were SARS-CoV-2-associated, whereas depth meant the fraction of total T cells that were SARS-CoV-2-associated. Using the MIRA data, each spike-specific TCR was assigned both to the spike region to which the TCR was reactive and to a CD4 or CD8 class. Log10-transformed breadth and depth values were compared by one-way ANOVA with Sidak's multiple comparisons tests. Entries here come from immuneACCESS through TCRdb and include only in-frame sequences with V and J called. Some clones fail to appear in such tables; in the studies checked, an unresolved V gene covers under half of the shortfall, and the cause of the remainder is unknown. V and J calls and clone size come straight from that table; D and trimming were deduced from the DNA. The sample table records roughly 140,000 clones; 70% to 90% of these occur just once. The top ten clonotypes cover 2% to 2.5% of the sample.

The sequence was obtained from an adult in good health. The material sequenced was peripheral blood, taken on day 0 of AZD1222 vaccination.

The DNA is as follows: TGTGCCAGCAGATTATCAGGGCCCACTGAAGCTTTCTTT. It codes for CASRLSGPTEAFF. The chain is made from TRBV7-9 and TRBJ1-1, with a weak D call of TRBD1 (5 bases match). From the germline V gene (reference sequence), CDR1 is SEHNR and CDR2 is FQNEAQ. Its CDR3 holds 13 amino acids, cysteine through phenylalanine. Just CDR3 DNA is preserved here, 39 bases in frame from base 1. The junction shows trimming of 6 bases on V and 4 bases on J, plus 12 bases between the germline ends.